The subject of this entry is one T cell receptor (beta chain). What it binds is unknown. The data stem from a study of yellow fever vaccine responses in identical twins. General study points: It has been reported that, in twins, the vaccine T cell response seemed partly convergent and partly personalized.

TCRdb recomputed calls from the RT-PCR reads with MiXCR, one row per CDR3 protein. The sample lists some 3,900 distinct CDR3 sequences, around 73% seen once, with roughly 7.5% in the top ten. The CDR3 sequence is 14 residues long. The germline V gene encodes CDR1 SGHNT and CDR2 YENEEA. J gave up 6 bases and V 4 bases, and 8 bases lay outside the gene matches. This clonotype was obtained from a woman in her late teens or twenties who received the yellow fever vaccine. The V gene is TRBV11-3, the J gene TRBJ2-7, with 8 positions matching TRBD1. Sample: T cells from blood (PBMCs), unsorted or a sorted subset (not recorded which), taken before or after yellow fever vaccination (not recorded which). The CDR3 DNA follows: TGTGCCAGCAGCTCACCAAAAACAGGGGGCGAGCAGTACTTC. Translated, it gives CASSSPKTGGEQYF.